This TCR beta chain was identified in a study of identical twins. About this clonotype itself: Antigen specificity is unknown.

TCRdb re-analysed the 5' RACE reads in MiXCR, keeping a single row per CDR3 protein. The table has 200,000 to 250,000 distinct CDR3 sequences, around 6.9% seen once. Study-wide points: Researchers reported weaker excess twin sharing in beta out-of-frame sequences.

This CDR3 spans 17 amino acids. V lost 3 bases and J lost 1; bases outside the gene matches: 2. CDR1 and CDR2 from the germline V gene are LGHNA and YSLEER. These data were also reused for a study on yellow fever vaccine responses in identical twins.

The specimen sequenced was memory (CD45RO+) T cells sorted from blood. This TCR was recovered from a woman under 30 in good health. The J gene is TRBJ2-2, the V gene TRBV4-3, with 13 bases lining up with TRBD2. The CDR3 spells CASSQGTSGKNTGELFF. In DNA form, the CDR3 reads TGCGCCAGCAGCCAGGGGACTAGCGGGAAGAACACCGGGGAGCTGTTTTTT.